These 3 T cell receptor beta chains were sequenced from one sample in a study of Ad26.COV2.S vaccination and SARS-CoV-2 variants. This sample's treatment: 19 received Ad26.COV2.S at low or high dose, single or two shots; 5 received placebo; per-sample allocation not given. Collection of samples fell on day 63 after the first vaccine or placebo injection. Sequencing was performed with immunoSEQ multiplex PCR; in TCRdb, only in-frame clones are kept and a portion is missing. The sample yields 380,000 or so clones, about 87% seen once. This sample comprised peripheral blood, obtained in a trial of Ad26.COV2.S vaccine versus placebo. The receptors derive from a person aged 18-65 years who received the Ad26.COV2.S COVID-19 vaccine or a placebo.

The CDR3 is CASSWPGDPVNEQFF. The CDR3 DNA is TGTGCCAGCAGCTGGCCGGGGGACCCTGTCAATGAGCAGTTCTTC. The chain combines TRBV7-9 with TRBJ2-1; possibly TRBD2 for D (6 bases). The CDR3 runs 15 residues. The germline V gene has CDR1 SEHNR and CDR2 FQNEAQ (reference sequence). Trimming cost V 4 bases and J 6 bases, with 16 bases left between them.

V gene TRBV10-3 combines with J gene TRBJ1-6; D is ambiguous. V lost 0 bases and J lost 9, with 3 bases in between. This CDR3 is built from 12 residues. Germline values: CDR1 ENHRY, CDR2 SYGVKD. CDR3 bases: TGTGCCATCAGTGAGTCGCTTTCACCCCTCCACTTT. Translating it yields CAISESLSPLHF.

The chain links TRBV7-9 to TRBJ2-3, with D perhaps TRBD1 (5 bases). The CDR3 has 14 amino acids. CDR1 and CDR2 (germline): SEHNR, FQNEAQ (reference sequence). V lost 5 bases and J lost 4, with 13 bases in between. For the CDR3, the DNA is TGTGCCAGCAGCCCCCAGGGTTTCCCAGATACGCAGTATTTT. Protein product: CASSPQGFPDTQYF.